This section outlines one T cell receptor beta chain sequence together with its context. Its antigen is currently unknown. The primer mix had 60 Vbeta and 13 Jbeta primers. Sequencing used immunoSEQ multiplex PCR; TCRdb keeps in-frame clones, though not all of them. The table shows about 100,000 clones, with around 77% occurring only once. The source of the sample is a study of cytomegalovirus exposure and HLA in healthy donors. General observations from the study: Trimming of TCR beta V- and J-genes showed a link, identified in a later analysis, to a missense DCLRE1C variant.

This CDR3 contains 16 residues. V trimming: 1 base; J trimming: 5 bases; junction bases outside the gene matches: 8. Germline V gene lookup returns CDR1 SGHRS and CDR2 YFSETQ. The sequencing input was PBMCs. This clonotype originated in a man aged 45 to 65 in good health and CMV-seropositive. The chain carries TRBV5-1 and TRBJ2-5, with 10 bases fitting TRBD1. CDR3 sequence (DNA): TGCGCCAGCAGCTTGACCGCGACAGGGGGCGGGGAGACCCAGTACTTC. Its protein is CASSLTATGGGETQYF. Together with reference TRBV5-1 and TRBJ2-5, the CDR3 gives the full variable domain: KAGVTQTPRYLIKTRGQQVTLSCSPISGHRSVSWYQQTPGQGLQFLFEYFSETQRNKGNFPGRFSGRQFSNSRSEMNVSTLELGDSALYLCASSLTATGGGETQYFGPGTRLLVL.